This record covers a single T cell receptor (beta chain). Its cognate antigen is unknown. The source of the sample is a study of T-cell reconstitution after alpha-beta-depleted transplantation in children. Overall study results and limits: Once a year had passed after transplant, T-cell counts and diversity came mostly from newly produced T cells.

Germline trimming cut 1 base from V and 4 bases from J; bases unmatched to any gene: 11. The CDR3 spans 18 residues. Germline V lookup: CDR1 SGHVS, CDR2 FNYEAQ. This sample's TCRbeta library carried unique molecular identifier barcodes. A single record per CDR3 protein comes from TCRdb applying MiXCR to the PCR reads. This table has about 200,000 distinct CDR3 sequences, roughly 9.1% appearing once. The V call is TRBV7-6, the J call TRBJ2-2, with 8 bases aligning to TRBD1. The TCR originated in a male patient aged 2 to 10 who had a stem cell transplant for acute myeloid leukemia, so the T cells may come from the graft donor. This sample comprised PBMCs, mostly from graft donor cells, obtained 360 days after TCRalphabeta/CD19-depleted stem cell transplant. The CDR3 nucleotides are TGTGCCAGCAGCTTAGTACTCCCCGACAGGGGAGTCACCGGGGAGCTGTTTTTT. Amino acids: CASSLVLPDRGVTGELFF.